A single sample gave rise to the 5 T cell receptor beta chains below, sequenced in a study of monozygotic twins with inflammatory bowel disease. Reprocessing the 5' RACE reads, TCRdb reports a single entry for every CDR3 protein and omits DNA. The ten most abundant clones cover roughly 12% of a sample with about 110,000 distinct CDR3 sequences. The sequenced sample consisted of blood. These receptors all stem from a human donor with ulcerative colitis or Crohn's disease, or a healthy co-twin of an affected twin (not recorded which).

The rearrangement uses TRBV6-2 or TRBV6-3 and TRBJ2-2; TCRdb's D gene call, TRBD1, goes unchecked for lack of DNA. CDR1 is MNHEY, CDR2 SVGEGT, per germline. The CDR3 sequence is 14 residues long. The chain's CDR3 is CASSYFRPPGELFF.

The V call is TRBV29-1, the J call TRBJ2-5; TCRdb proposes TRBD1, but this gene call is untestable without DNA. CDR3 length: 13 residues. Germline V gives CDR1 SQVTM, CDR2 ANQGSEA. The CDR3 protein is CSVGGTAQETQYF. Full variable domain (outside the CDR3, taken from reference TRBV29-1 and TRBJ2-5): SAVISQKPSRDICQRGTSLTIQCQVDSQVTMMFWYRQQPGQSLTLIATANQGSEATYESGFVIDKFPISRPNLTFSTLTVSNMSPEDSSIYLCSVGGTAQETQYFGPGTRLLVL.

The chain joins TRBV5-1 to TRBJ1-1. The CDR3 consists of 13 residues. Germline V lookup: CDR1 SGHRS, CDR2 YFSETQ. The CDR3 loop reads CASRLAGNTEAFF. Combining the CDR3 with reference TRBV5-1 and TRBJ1-1 gives the whole variable domain KAGVTQTPRYLIKTRGQQVTLSCSPISGHRSVSWYQQTPGQGLQFLFEYFSETQRNKGNFPGRFSGRQFSNSRSEMNVSTLELGDSALYLCASRLAGNTEAFFGQGTRLTVV.

The rearrangement uses TRBV6-1 and TRBJ2-1; the D call of TRBD2 rests on TCRdb alone, since no DNA is present to check it. The CDR3 runs 15 residues. Germline lookup yields CDR1 MNHNS and CDR2 SASEGT. CDR3 protein: CASSEGTSGGYEQFF.

The rearrangement links TRBV24-1 to TRBJ2-5; without DNA, the TCRdb call of TRBD2 cannot be checked. From germline, CDR1 is KGHDR and CDR2 SFDVKD. The CDR3 totals 15 residues. CDR3 sequence reads: CATSDHRTSGETQYF.